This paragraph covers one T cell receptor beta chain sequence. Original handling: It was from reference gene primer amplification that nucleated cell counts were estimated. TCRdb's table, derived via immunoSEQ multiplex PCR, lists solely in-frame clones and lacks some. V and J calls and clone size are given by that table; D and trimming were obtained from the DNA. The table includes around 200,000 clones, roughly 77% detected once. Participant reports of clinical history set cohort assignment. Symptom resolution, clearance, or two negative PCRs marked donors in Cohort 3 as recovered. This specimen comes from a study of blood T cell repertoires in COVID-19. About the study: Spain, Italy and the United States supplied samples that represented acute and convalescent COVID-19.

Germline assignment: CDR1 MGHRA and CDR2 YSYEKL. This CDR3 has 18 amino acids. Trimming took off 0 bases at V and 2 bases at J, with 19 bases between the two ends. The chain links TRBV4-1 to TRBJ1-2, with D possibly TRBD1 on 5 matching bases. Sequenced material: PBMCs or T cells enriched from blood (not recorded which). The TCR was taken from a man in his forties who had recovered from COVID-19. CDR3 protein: CASSQDRPLTETNYGYTF. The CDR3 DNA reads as TGCGCCAGCAGCCAAGATCGGCCCTTGACAGAAACAAACTATGGCTACACCTTC.